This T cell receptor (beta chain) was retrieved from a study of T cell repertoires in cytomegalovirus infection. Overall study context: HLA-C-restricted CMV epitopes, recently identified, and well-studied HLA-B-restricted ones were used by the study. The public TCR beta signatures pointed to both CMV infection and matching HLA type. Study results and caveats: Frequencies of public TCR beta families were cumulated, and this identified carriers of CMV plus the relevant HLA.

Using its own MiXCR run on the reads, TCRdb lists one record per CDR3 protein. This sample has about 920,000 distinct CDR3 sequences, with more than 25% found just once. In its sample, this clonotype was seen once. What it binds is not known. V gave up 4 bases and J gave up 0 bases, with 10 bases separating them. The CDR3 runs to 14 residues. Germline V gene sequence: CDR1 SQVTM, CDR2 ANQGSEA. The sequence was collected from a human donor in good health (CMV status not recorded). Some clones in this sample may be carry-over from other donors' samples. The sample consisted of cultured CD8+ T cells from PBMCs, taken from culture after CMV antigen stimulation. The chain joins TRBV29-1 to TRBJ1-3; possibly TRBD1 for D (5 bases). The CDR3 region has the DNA TGCAGCGTTGGGGACGGCGACTCTGGAAACACCATATATTTT. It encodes CSVGDGDSGNTIYF.